What follows describes a single T cell receptor (beta chain). Antigen: not known. The sample belongs to a study of resident and recirculating memory T cells in vitiligo. As for the study in general: Shave-biopsy epidermis from lesional and nonlesional skin was sequenced alongside PBMCs. Whole samples, not sorted cells, were homogenized and used for genomic DNA extraction. Broader study findings: No unique dominant TCR clone was found in vitiligo lesions.

From germline, CDR1 is MDHEN and CDR2 SYDVKM. The CDR3 totals 14 residues. The J segment lost 3 bases and the V segment lost 7 bases, leaving 7 bases of the junction unmatched. No change in lesions over the prior 6 months defined stable disease. Here immunoSEQ multiplex PCR was the method, and the copy in TCRdb shows in-frame clones only, minus some. The repertoire has tens of thousands of clones, about 90% of them found once; the top ten carry 5%. The V gene is TRBV28, the J gene TRBJ2-7; 9 positions agree with TRBD1. Sequencing input: blood. The receptor was isolated from a male donor with vitiligo. This chain's CDR3 is CASTRGDRVYEQYF. CDR3 DNA sequence: TGTGCCAGCACCCGGGGGGACAGGGTCTACGAGCAGTACTTC.